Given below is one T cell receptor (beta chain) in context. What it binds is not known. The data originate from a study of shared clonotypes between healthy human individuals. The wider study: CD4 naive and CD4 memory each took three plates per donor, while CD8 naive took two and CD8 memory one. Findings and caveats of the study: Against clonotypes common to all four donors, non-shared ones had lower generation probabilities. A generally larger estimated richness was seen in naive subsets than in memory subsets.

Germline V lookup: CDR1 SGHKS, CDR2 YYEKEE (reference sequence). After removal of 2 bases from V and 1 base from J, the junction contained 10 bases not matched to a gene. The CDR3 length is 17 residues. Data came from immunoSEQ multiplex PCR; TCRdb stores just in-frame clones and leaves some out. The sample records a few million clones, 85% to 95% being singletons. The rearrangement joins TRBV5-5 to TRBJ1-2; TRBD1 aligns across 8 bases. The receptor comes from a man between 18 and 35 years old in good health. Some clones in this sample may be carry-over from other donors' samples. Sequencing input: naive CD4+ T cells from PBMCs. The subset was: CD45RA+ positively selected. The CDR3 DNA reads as TGTGCCAGCAGCTTACGACCCGGACAGGGCCTTAACTATGGCTACACCTTC. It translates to CASSLRPGQGLNYGYTF.